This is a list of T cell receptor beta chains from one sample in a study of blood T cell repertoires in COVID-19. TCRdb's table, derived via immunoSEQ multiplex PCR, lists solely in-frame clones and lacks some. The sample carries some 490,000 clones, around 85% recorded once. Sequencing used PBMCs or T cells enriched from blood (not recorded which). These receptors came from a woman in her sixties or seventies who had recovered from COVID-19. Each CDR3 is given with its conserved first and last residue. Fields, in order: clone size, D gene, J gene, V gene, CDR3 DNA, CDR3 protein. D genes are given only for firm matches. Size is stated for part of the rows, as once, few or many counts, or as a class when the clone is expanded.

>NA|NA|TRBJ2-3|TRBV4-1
TGCGCCAGCAGCCAAGATAGAACAGTCTTAGATACGCAGTATTTT
CASSQDRTVLDTQYF
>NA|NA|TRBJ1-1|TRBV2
TGTGCCAGCAGCTCGATCTTGGACAGTGAAGCTTTCTTT
CASSSILDSEAFF
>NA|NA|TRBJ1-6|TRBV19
TGTGCCAGTAGTGTCTCGGGGGTCGACCTAAGCTCCTATAATTCACCCCTCCACTTT
CASSVSGVDLSSYNSPLHF
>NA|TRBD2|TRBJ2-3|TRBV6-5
TGTGCCAGCAGTTACCTCGGGGGGGCCAGGTCAGATACGCAGTATTTT
CASSYLGGARSDTQYF
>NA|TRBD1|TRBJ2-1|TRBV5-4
TGTGCCAGCAGCTTGGGCCCCCAAGGGGGCGATTACAATGAGCAGTTCTTC
CASSLGPQGGDYNEQFF
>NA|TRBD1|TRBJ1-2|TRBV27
TGTGCCAGCAGAAGGACAGGGCGGAATGGCTACACCTTC
CASRRTGRNGYTF
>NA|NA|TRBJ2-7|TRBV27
TGTGCCAGCAGCAGACAGGCGAGCTCCTACGAGCAGTACTTC
CASSRQASSYEQYF
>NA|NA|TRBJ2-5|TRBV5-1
TGCGCCAGCAGCTTGGCCGGGACACGAGAGACCCAGTACTTC
CASSLAGTRETQYF
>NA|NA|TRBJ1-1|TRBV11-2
TGTGCCAGCAGCTTTGCGGGTAACACTGAAGCTTTCTTT
CASSFAGNTEAFF
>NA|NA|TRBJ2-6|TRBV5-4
TGTGCCAGCAGCCCGGGGACACTCTCTGGGGCCAACGTCCTGACTTTC
CASSPGTLSGANVLTF
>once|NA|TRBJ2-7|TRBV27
TGTGCCAGCGTCCTAAGGGGAGGAGGTGGGTACTACGAGCAGTACTTC
CASVLRGGGGYYEQYF
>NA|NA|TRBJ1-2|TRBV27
TGTGCCAGCAGTTTATTCGGGATGGGCTATGGCTACACCTTC
CASSLFGMGYGYTF
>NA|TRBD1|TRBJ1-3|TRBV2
TGTGCCAGCACTTATCCGGGACAGGGTTGGCACACCATATATTTT
CASTYPGQGWHTIYF
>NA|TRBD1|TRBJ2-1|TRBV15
TGTGCCACCAGCAACAGGGGGTACTCCTACAATGAGCAGTTCTTC
CATSNRGYSYNEQFF
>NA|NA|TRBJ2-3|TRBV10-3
TGTGCCATCGGGGCCGGCACAGATACGCAGTATTTT
CAIGAGTDTQYF
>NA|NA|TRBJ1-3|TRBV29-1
TGCAGCGTCTCTAGGGACACCGTCTCTGGAAACACCATATATTTT
CSVSRDTVSGNTIYF
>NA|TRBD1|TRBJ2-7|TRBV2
TGTGCCAGCAGTGAAGGGGGACAGGGGAGGAACGAGCAGTACTTC
CASSEGGQGRNEQYF
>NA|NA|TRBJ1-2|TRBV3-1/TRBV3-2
TGTGCCAGCAGCCAGCGGGACTATGGCTACACCTTC
CASSQRDYGYTF
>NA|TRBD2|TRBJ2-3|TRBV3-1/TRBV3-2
TGTGCCAGCAGCCCCCTAGCGGGGGGTACCACAGATACGCAGTATTTT
CASSPLAGGTTDTQYF
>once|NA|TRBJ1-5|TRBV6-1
TGTGCCAGCAGTGACGCGGGGGGACATGACAATCAGCCCCAGCATTTT
CASSDAGGHDNQPQHF
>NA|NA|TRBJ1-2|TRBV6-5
TGTGCCAGCAGTTACGGGCGGGGCGCAAACTATGGCTACACCTTC
CASSYGRGANYGYTF
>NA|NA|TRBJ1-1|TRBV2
TGTGCCAGCAGTACGCGAGACTTCAACAGGGATAACCCGACGATGAACACTGAAGCTTTCTTT
CASSTRDFNRDNPTMNTEAFF
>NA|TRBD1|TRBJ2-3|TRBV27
TGTGCCAGCAGTGACAGGGCAAAAGATACGCAGTATTTT
CASSDRAKDTQYF
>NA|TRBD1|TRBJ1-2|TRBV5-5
TGTGCCAGCAGCTCGGGGGGACAGGACTATGGCTACACCTTC
CASSSGGQDYGYTF
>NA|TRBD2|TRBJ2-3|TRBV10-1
TGCGCCAGCAGTGAGTCAATAGGTGGACTAGACAGTCAGTATTTT
CASSESIGGLDSQYF
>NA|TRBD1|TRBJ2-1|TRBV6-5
TGTGCCAGCACGGGGACAGGGTGGAATGAGCAGTTCTTC
CASTGTGWNEQFF
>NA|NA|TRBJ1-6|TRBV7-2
TGTGCCAGCAGCTCAAGGAGCAGGGAAAATTCACCCCTCCACTTT
CASSSRSRENSPLHF